Included here is one T cell receptor (beta chain) sequence, with context. This record comes from a study of blood T cell repertoires in COVID-19. In the study overall: From T cells, B-cell-depleted T cells, or PBMCs came the material, which was cDNA or gDNA.

The CDR3 sequence is 15 residues long. CDR1 is ENHRY and CDR2 is SYGVKD in the germline V gene. Trimming cost V 0 bases and J 9 bases, with 17 bases left between them. The protocol was immunoSEQ multiplex PCR, while the TCRdb copy is restricted to in-frame clones and leaves out a portion. The table includes around 700,000 clones, about 87% detected once. Sequenced input: peripheral blood. This clonotype originated in a woman under 30 with acute or convalescent COVID-19. The chain has TRBV10-3 and TRBJ1-1, with D perhaps TRBD1 (5 bases). The CDR3 DNA sequence: TGTGCCATCAGTGAGTCAAGTGGTGGACACCCTAAAGCTTTCTTT. This translates into CAISESSGGHPKAFF.